This T cell receptor (beta chain) stems from a study of T cell responses to AZD1222 COVID-19 vaccine. The study's findings and limits: Mostly white British, mostly female donors; authors suggested clonal diversity may be underestimated. It was only after the peak T cell response that any repertoires were sampled.

Sequencing was performed with immunoSEQ multiplex PCR; in TCRdb, only in-frame clones are kept and a portion is missing. Of approximately 150,000 clones detected, more than 80% appear once; the ten largest clones hold approximately 3.1%. The CDR3 is made up of 16 amino acids. V lost 1 base and J lost 5, with 17 bases in between. Germline CDR1 is LGHNA and CDR2 is YSLEER. Remarks on this clone: No antigen is known for it.

Specimen: peripheral blood, collected on day 0 of AZD1222 vaccination. This chain connects TRBV4-3 to TRBJ1-1; D ambiguous. The TCR was taken from an adult in good health. The DNA for the CDR3 is TGCGCCAGCAGCCAAGGCCAGGTGAGATTGAGGACTGAAGCTTTCTTT. Encoded protein: CASSQGQVRLRTEAFF.